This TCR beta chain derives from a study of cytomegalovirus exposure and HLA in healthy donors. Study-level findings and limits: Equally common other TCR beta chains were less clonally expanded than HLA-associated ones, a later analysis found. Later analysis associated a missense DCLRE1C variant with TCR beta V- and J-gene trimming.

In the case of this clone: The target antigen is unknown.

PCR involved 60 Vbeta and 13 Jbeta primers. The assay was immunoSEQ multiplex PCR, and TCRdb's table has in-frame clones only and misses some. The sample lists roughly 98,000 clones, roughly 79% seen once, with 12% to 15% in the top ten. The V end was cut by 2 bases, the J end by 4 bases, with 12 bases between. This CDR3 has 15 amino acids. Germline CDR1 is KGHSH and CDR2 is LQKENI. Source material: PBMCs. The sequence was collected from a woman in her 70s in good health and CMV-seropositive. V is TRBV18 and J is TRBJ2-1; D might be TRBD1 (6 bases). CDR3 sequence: CASSPRSGAYNEQFF. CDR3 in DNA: TGTGCCAGCTCACCAAGGTCAGGGGCTTACAATGAGCAGTTCTTC.